These 23 T cell receptor beta chains share one sample of origin, sequenced in a study of T-cell reconstitution after alpha-beta-depleted transplantation in children. The library targeted TCRbeta and was prepared with unique molecular identifiers. TCRdb independently ran MiXCR on the PCR reads; one entry per CDR3 protein. The sample has about 110,000 distinct CDR3 sequences; 10% are singletons. The source was PBMCs, collected before TCRalphabeta/CD19-depleted stem cell transplant. Receptors originate from a boy between 2 and 10 years old with acute lymphoblastic leukemia, due to receive a stem cell transplant.

This clonotype occurred a few times. V is TRBV5-1 and J is TRBJ2-2, with 8 bases fitting TRBD2. Germline-derived CDR1 and CDR2 are SGHRS and YFSETQ. The CDR3 contains 16 residues. After removal of 1 base from V and 3 bases from J, the junction contained 5 bases not matched to a gene. The CDR3 DNA is TGCGCCAGCAGCTTGCTTGCGGGAGGTGACACCGGGGAGCTGTTTTTT. Protein: CASSLLAGGDTGELFF.

This clonotype was found many times. The chain carries TRBV5-1 and TRBJ1-2; D not resolved. Per germline, CDR1 SGHRS and CDR2 YFSETQ. The V and J ends lost 4 bases and 6 bases respectively, with 16 bases between them. CDR3 length: 14 amino acids. The CDR3 DNA is TGCGCCAGCAGCGCGTACTCCGATACGGATGGCTACACCTTC. It specifies CASSAYSDTDGYTF. Full variable domain (missing parts from reference TRBV5-1 and TRBJ1-2): KAGVTQTPRYLIKTRGQQVTLSCSPISGHRSVSWYQQTPGQGLQFLFEYFSETQRNKGNFPGRFSGRQFSNSRSEMNVSTLELGDSALYLCASSAYSDTDGYTFGSGTRLTVV.

This clonotype was found many times. The chain couples TRBV3-1 to TRBJ2-2; D possibly corresponds to TRBD2 (6 bases). V was cut by 0 bases and J by 6 bases, with 17 bases left in between. CDR3 size: 17 residues. Looked up from germline, CDR1 is LGHDT and CDR2 is YNNKEL (reference sequence). The CDR3 spells CASSQDWERTGAGELFF. Here the CDR3 DNA reads TGTGCCAGCAGCCAAGATTGGGAGCGGACGGGAGCCGGGGAGCTGTTTTTT.

The sample holds many counts of this clonotype. This rearrangement joins TRBV20-1 to TRBJ2-1; D may match TRBD1 or TRBD2 (5 bases each). In germline, CDR1 is DFQATT, CDR2 SNEGSKA (reference sequence). The ends were cut back, 4 bases at V and 6 bases at J, with 22 bases in the middle. The CDR3 covers 16 residues. The CDR3 DNA sequence: TGCAGTGCTATCATGTACCGGGACCCAGACGTCAATGAGCAGTTCTTC. Translating it yields CSAIMYRDPDVNEQFF.

This clonotype was recorded a few times. The rearrangement joins TRBV10-3 to TRBJ2-6; 8 bases map to TRBD1. The trim removed 6 bases at V and 0 bases at J, leaving 10 bases unmatched. Per the germline V gene, CDR1 is ENHRY and CDR2 is SYGVKD. CDR3 length equals 18 residues. CDR3 amino acids: CAISPRTGISSGANVLTF. The CDR3 DNA sequence: TGTGCCATCAGCCCAAGGACAGGGATTAGCTCTGGGGCCAACGTCCTGACTTTC.

This clonotype was recorded at least ten times. V and J are TRBV29-1 and TRBJ1-5, with 7 bases that match TRBD1. The V and J ends lost 6 bases and 4 bases, in that order; junction bases with no gene match: 9. The CDR3 sequence is 14 residues long. Germline CDR1 is SQVTM and CDR2 is ANQGSEA. CDR3 sequence reads: CSVADRSGNQPQHF. As DNA, the CDR3 is TGCAGCGTGGCGGACAGGTCCGGAAATCAGCCCCAGCATTTT. Full variable domain (outside the CDR3, taken from reference TRBV29-1 and TRBJ1-5): SAVISQKPSRDICQRGTSLTIQCQVDSQVTMMFWYRQQPGQSLTLIATANQGSEATYESGFVIDKFPISRPNLTFSTLTVSNMSPEDSSIYLCSVADRSGNQPQHFGDGTRLSIL.

This clonotype was seen more than once but under ten times. The chain recombines TRBV5-5 with TRBJ2-7; 9 bases are shared with TRBD1. CDR1 is SGHKS, CDR2 YYEKEE, per germline (reference sequence). The CDR3 covers 14 residues. V shed 7 bases, J shed 2 bases, and the junction held 7 bases outside the gene matches. The CDR3 nucleotides are TGTGCCAGCCGGACAGGGGCCGTTACCTACGAGCAGTACTTC. Its translation: CASRTGAVTYEQYF.

This clonotype has at least ten counts. The chain carries TRBV20-1 and TRBJ2-1; 8 bases line up with TRBD2. J lost 3 bases, V lost 5 bases, and 6 bases had no gene match. The germline V gene encodes CDR1 DFQATT and CDR2 SNEGSKA (reference sequence). There are 14 residues in the CDR3. CDR3 protein: CSAGGGRIYNEQFF. Written as DNA, the CDR3 is TGCAGTGCTGGGGGCGGGAGGATCTACAATGAGCAGTTCTTC.

This clonotype appeared a few times. The chain uses TRBV20-1 and TRBJ2-1, with 8 bases fitting TRBD2. The germline gives CDR1 DFQATT, CDR2 SNEGSKA (reference sequence). The V segment lost 0 bases and the J segment 12 bases; nucleotides outside the gene matches: 13. The CDR3 runs to 15 residues. In DNA form, the CDR3 reads TGCAGTGCTAGAGATTTTACGGGAGGGCCAGGAAGGCAGTTCTTC. Residues: CSARDFTGGPGRQFF.

The rearrangement uses TRBV12-3 or TRBV12-4 and TRBJ2-7; 8 bases line up with TRBD1. Trimming at V came to 4 bases and at J to 3 bases, leaving 11 bases not matched to a gene. This CDR3 region has 16 residues. The CDR3 is CASSWDSGTGDYEQYF. CDR3 DNA sequence: TGTGCCAGCAGTTGGGATTCGGGGACAGGAGACTACGAGCAGTACTTC.

V usage is TRBV12-3 or TRBV12-4 and J usage is TRBJ1-1; 8 positions agree with TRBD1. CDR3 length: 13 amino acids. V shed 6 bases and J 4 bases; nucleotides not matched to a gene: 4. CDR3 protein: CASSPDRGTEAFF. The CDR3 DNA reads TGTGCCAGCAGCCCCGACAGGGGCACTGAAGCTTTCTTT.

In this sample, this clonotype turned up many times. This chain links TRBV29-1 with TRBJ2-1; the D gene is possibly TRBD1 (6 bases). The V gene's germline CDR1 is SQVTM and CDR2 ANQGSEA. The CDR3 covers 13 residues. The V and J ends lost 6 bases and 4 bases respectively, with 13 bases between them. CDR3 DNA: TGCAGCGTCGCTCGGACAGAATACAATGAGCAGTTCTTC. Translation: CSVARTEYNEQFF.

This clonotype was counted a few times. The chain carries TRBV5-6 and TRBJ2-1, with D tentatively TRBD2 (5 bases). This CDR3 is 12 amino acids long. Between the trimmed V and J ends, which lost 2 bases and 10 bases, there was a span of 10 bases. Germline V lookup: CDR1 SGHDT, CDR2 YYEEEE. The CDR3 DNA sequence: TGTGCCAGCAGCTTAAGAGCGGCCGAGCAGTTCTTC. Translated, it gives CASSLRAAEQFF.

About this clonotype: The final CDR3 position lacks the conserved phenylalanine or tryptophan, pointing to a likely read error. The DNA is omitted, as the CDR3 cannot be located on it reliably, and the CDR3 follows TCRdb's listing. V usage is TRBV7-5 and J usage is TRBJ1-3. TRBV7-5 is a pseudogene locus. The length of the CDR3 is 10 amino acids, counting both ends. CDR3 in amino acids: CISVSEAPVD.

The sample holds a few counts of this clonotype. The CDR3 DNA is TGTGCCAGCAGCGGGACAGTCCCAACCCCTTACGAGCAGTACTTC. Encoded protein: CASSGTVPTPYEQYF. V gene TRBV6-4 combines with J gene TRBJ2-7; 7 bases line up with TRBD1. Germline loops: CDR1 MRHNA, CDR2 SNTAGT. After removal of 6 bases from V and 4 bases from J, the junction contained 12 bases not matched to a gene. This CDR3 has 15 amino acids.

The chain is built from TRBV3-1 and TRBJ2-1, with unresolved D. Germline-derived CDR1 and CDR2 are LGHDT and YNNKEL (reference sequence). There are 18 residues in the CDR3. V lost 4 bases, J lost 5 bases, and 24 bases lay in between. The CDR3: CASSPIPSGRGSHNEQFF. CDR3 in DNA: TGTGCCAGCAGCCCCATCCCTTCGGGCCGCGGAAGTCACAATGAGCAGTTCTTC.

This clonotype was counted a few times. V is TRBV5-1 and J is TRBJ2-3, with unresolved D. Trimming left V 5 bases short and J 2 bases short, with 15 bases between. CDR1 and CDR2 (germline): SGHRS, YFSETQ. The CDR3 is made up of 15 amino acids. CDR3 sequence: CASRPQPSVTDTQYF. The DNA for the CDR3 is TGCGCCAGCAGACCCCAGCCGAGCGTCACAGATACGCAGTATTTT.

In DNA form, the CDR3 reads TGTGCCAGCAGTTATCAGAATCTTCGGGAAAAACTGTTTTTT. It specifies CASSYQNLREKLFF. The J gene is TRBJ1-4, the V gene TRBV12-3 or TRBV12-4; D uncertain. Deletions cut 4 bases from V and 8 bases from J, with 14 bases between. The CDR3 is 14 residues long.

The chain joins TRBV5-1 to TRBJ1-2; TRBD1 agrees at 7 bases. From germline, CDR1 is SGHRS and CDR2 YFSETQ. V lost 3 bases to trimming and J lost 4 bases; unmatched junction nucleotides: 6. The CDR3 loop spans 14 amino acids. DNA of the CDR3: TGCGCCAGCAGCTCCCCGGGACAGTCCTATGGCTACACCTTC. Encoded protein: CASSSPGQSYGYTF.

CDR3 protein: CASSPLEGAGNIQYF. As DNA, the CDR3 is TGTGCCAGCTCACCCCTCGAGGGAGCGGGAAACATTCAGTACTTC. The rearrangement uses TRBV18 and TRBJ2-4; possible D gene TRBD2, 6 bases. The CDR3 length is 15 residues. V was cut by 3 bases and J by 6 bases, with 15 bases left in between. Germline V gives CDR1 KGHSH, CDR2 LQKENI.

Concerning this clonotype: The CDR3 carries no conserved terminal phenylalanine or tryptophan, so it likely arises from a read error. This chain uses TRBV14 with TRBJ2-2, with a tentative D call TRBD2 (5 bases). The CDR3 has 16 amino acids. Trimming took 0 bases from V and 0 from J, leaving 8 bases between them. Germline V gene sequence: CDR1 SGHDN, CDR2 FVKESK. This CDR3 is CASSQEPGSNTGELFV. CDR3 sequence (DNA): TGTGCCAGCAGCCAAGAACCGGGGTCGAACACCGGGGAGCTGTTTGTT.

The gene calls are TRBV11-2 and TRBJ2-3; the D gene could be TRBD1 or TRBD2 (5 bases each). V was trimmed by 2 bases and J by 5 bases, leaving 17 bases between them. The CDR3 spans 16 residues. Looked up from germline, CDR1 is SGHAT and CDR2 is FQNNGV. CDR3 amino acids: CASSLPPSGPRDTQYF. The DNA of the CDR3 is TGTGCCAGCAGCTTACCCCCCTCGGGACCCAGAGATACGCAGTATTTT.

This clonotype was found a few times. The V call is TRBV9, the J call TRBJ2-3, with D unresolved. Trimming removed 0 bases from V and 0 bases from J, with 5 bases in between. CDR3 length: 14 amino acids. Looked up from germline, CDR1 is SGDLS and CDR2 is YYNGEE. This CDR3 is CASSVEVSTDTQYF. The DNA of the CDR3 is TGTGCCAGCAGCGTAGAGGTGAGCACAGATACGCAGTATTTT.